The next 9 T cell receptor beta chains were all read from a single sample in a study of shared clonotypes between healthy human individuals (dated by TCRdb to about 2020). To prepare the library, the immunoSEQ multiplex PCR assay was applied. Sourced from immuneACCESS, this table was stored by TCRdb with only in-frame sequences that have V and J called. A share of the clones is absent; for the studies checked, an unresolved V gene accounts for under half, and the remainder has no known explanation. In this sample the table shows some 2.1 million clones, around 93% of which occur a single time. Of the sample, approximately 1.6% is held by the ten largest clones. For the CD8 naive samples, CD45RO-negative cells were positively selected for CCR7, yielding a CD45RA+CCR7+ population from which TemRA cells were excluded. The material sequenced was naive CD8+ T cells from PBMCs. The cell subset or site label on this specimen signifies: CD45RA+CCR7+. These receptors were collected from a young man in good health. Some clones in this sample may be carry-over from other donors' samples.

The chain joins TRBV7-9 to TRBJ2-5; perhaps D is TRBD1 or TRBD2 (6 bases each). CDR3 size: 15 residues. Deletions cut 5 bases from V and 2 bases from J, with 15 bases between. CDR1 and CDR2 from the germline V gene are SEHNR and FQNEAQ (reference sequence). CDR3 loop: CASSPYGGGQETQYF. DNA for the CDR3: TGTGCCAGCAGCCCTTACGGGGGCGGACAAGAGACCCAGTACTTC. The full variable domain, in which reference TRBV7-9 and TRBJ2-5 provide the parts outside the CDR3, is DTGVSQNPRHKITKRGQNVTFRCDPISEHNRLYWYRQTLGQGPEFLTYFQNEAQLEKSRLLSDRFSAERPKGSFSTLEIQRTEQGDSAMYLCASSPYGGGQETQYFGPGTRLLVL.

The CDR3 DNA is TGTGCCAGCAGCTTGGCCGGCTACGCCAACAATGAGCAGTTCTTC. Amino acid sequence: CASSLAGYANNEQFF. The genes are TRBV5-5 and TRBJ2-1; D is unresolved. This CDR3 comprises 15 residues. Per germline, CDR1 SGHKS and CDR2 YYEKEE (reference sequence). V dropped 0 bases and J dropped 5 bases, with 12 bases sitting between them.

This chain connects TRBV5-6 to TRBJ2-7; 10 bases line up with TRBD2. CDR1 SGHDT and CDR2 YYEEEE come from the germline V gene. The J segment lost 4 bases and the V segment lost 3 bases, leaving 7 bases of the junction unmatched. This CDR3 is built from 15 residues. In DNA, the CDR3 is TGTGCCAGCAGCTCCGTTAGCGGGAGGATTTACGAGCAGTACTTC. Translation gives CASSSVSGRIYEQYF.

This chain links TRBV5-1 with TRBJ2-7, with 8 bases fitting TRBD1. Unmatched junction bases numbered 15, after V lost 3 bases and J lost 4 bases. Per germline, CDR1 SGHRS and CDR2 YFSETQ. This CDR3 is 17 amino acids long. CDR3 sequence reads: CASSWDEDRVEFYEQYF. CDR3 sequence (DNA): TGCGCCAGCAGCTGGGATGAGGACAGGGTGGAGTTTTACGAGCAGTACTTC.

This clone showed up just once. V gene TRBV7-2 combines with J gene TRBJ2-7; no clear D. Trimming removed 0 bases at V and 0 bases at J, with 9 bases between. The germline gives CDR1 SGHTA, CDR2 FQGNSA. The CDR3 sequence is 15 residues long. The CDR3 nucleotides read TGTGCCAGCAGCTTAGCGGCGTCAAGCTCCTACGAGCAGTACTTC. It codes for CASSLAASSSYEQYF.

V usage is TRBV7-2 and J usage is TRBJ2-2, with D perhaps matching TRBD1 or TRBD2 (5 bases each). The V gene lost 4 bases and the J gene lost 0 bases, with 21 bases spanning the gap. Germline CDR1 SGHTA, CDR2 FQGNSA. The CDR3 contains 19 residues. This chain's CDR3 is CASSSKPRDARPNTGELFF. The CDR3 coding sequence is TGTGCCAGCAGCTCGAAACCAAGGGACGCGCGACCGAACACCGGGGAGCTGTTTTTT.

This chain uses TRBV27 with TRBJ1-5; possibly TRBD1 for D (5 bases). CDR3 length: 14 amino acids. Germline-derived CDR1 and CDR2 are MNHEY and SMNVEV (reference sequence). The V end lost 5 bases, the J end lost 2 bases, and 10 bases lay between the germline ends. CDR3 nucleotide sequence: TGTGCCAGCAGTAGACAGATGGGCAATCAGCCCCAGCATTTT. Translated, it gives CASSRQMGNQPQHF.

V is TRBV7-8 and J is TRBJ1-5, with 8 bases identical to TRBD1. The V and J ends lost 2 bases and 7 bases, in that order; junction bases with no gene match: 7. The germline CDR1 and CDR2 sequences are SGHVS and FQNEAQ. The CDR3 consists of 15 residues. In nucleotides, the CDR3 is TGTGCCAGCAGCTTAACGGACAGGGTGAAGCAGCCCCAGCATTTT. Protein sequence: CASSLTDRVKQPQHF.

The chain joins TRBV27 to TRBJ2-1; D is undetermined. CDR1 is MNHEY, CDR2 SMNVEV, per germline (reference sequence). The CDR3 extends over 13 amino acids. V gave up 4 bases and J gave up 10 bases, with 14 bases separating them. CDR3 amino acids: CASSSQSHGEQFF. CDR3 nucleotide sequence: TGTGCCAGCAGTTCCCAGTCCCATGGAGAGCAGTTCTTC.